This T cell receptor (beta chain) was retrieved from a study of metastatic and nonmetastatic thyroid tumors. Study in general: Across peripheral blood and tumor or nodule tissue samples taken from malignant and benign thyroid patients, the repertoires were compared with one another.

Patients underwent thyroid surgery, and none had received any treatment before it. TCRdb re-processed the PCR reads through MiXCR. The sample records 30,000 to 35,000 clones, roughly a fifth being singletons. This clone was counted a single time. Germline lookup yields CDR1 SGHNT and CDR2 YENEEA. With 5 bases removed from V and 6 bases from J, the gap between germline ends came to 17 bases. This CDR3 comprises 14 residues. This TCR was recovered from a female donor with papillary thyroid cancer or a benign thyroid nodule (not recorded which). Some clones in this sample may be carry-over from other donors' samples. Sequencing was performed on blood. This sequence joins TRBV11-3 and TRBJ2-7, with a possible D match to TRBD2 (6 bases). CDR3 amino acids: CASSNRETRSEQYF. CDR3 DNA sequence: TGTGCCAGCAGCAACCGGGAGACGAGATCCGAGCAGTACTTC.